This TCR beta chain was obtained from a study of cytomegalovirus exposure and HLA in healthy donors. Points from the study as a whole: The study had only CMV serostatus as immune exposure information. The listing of 150 to 200 TCR beta chains classed them as cytomegalovirus-associated.

The PCR had 60 Vbeta and 13 Jbeta primers. The data were produced by immunoSEQ multiplex PCR, yet TCRdb's version contains in-frame clones alone and is incomplete. Of under 200,000 clones listed, roughly four fifths are singletons. The ends were cut back, 6 bases at V and 1 base at J, with 8 bases in the middle. The germline CDR1 and CDR2 sequences are MDHEN and SYDVKM. The CDR3 length is 13 residues. Concerning this clone: What it binds is unknown.

This chain uses TRBV28 with TRBJ2-3; no firm D call. This clonotype originated in a woman aged 18-30 years in good health and CMV-seronegative. The sequencing sample was made of PBMCs. This CDR3 is CASRPTGTDTQYF. The CDR3 region has the DNA TGTGCCAGCAGACCGACTGGCACAGATACGCAGTATTTT.